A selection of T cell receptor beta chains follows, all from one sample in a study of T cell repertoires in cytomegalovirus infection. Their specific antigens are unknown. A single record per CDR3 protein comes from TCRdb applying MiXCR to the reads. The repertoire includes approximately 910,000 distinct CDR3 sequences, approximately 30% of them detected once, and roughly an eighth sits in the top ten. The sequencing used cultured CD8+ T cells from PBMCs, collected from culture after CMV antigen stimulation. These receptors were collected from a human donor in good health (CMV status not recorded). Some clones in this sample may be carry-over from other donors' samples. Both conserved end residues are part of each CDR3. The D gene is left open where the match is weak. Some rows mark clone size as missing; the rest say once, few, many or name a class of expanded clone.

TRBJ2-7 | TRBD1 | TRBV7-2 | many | TGTGCCAGCAGCTTCGACACCGGGACAGCGTCCTACGAGCAGTACTTC | CASSFDTGTASYEQYF
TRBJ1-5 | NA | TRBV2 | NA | TGTGCCAGCAATGGGAATAATCAGCCCCAGCATTTT | CASNGNNQPQHF
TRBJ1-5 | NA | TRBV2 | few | TGTGCCAGCAGTGAATGGGGAAACCGCAATCAGCCCCAGCATTTT | CASSEWGNRNQPQHF
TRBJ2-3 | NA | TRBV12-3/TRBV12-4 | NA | TGTGCCAGCTGGGTGGCAGATACGCAGTATTTT | CASWVADTQYF
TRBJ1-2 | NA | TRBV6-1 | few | TGTGCCAGCAGTGAAGCTAGAAGGGCGGAGGGCTACACCTTC | CASSEARRAEGYTF
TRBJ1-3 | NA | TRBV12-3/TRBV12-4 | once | TGTGCCAGCAGTTTCGGGACATATAATGGAAACACCATATATTTT | CASSFGTYNGNTIYF
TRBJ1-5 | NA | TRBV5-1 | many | TGTGCCAGCAGCTTGGCGGTTAATCAGCCCCAGCATTTT | CASSLAVNQPQHF
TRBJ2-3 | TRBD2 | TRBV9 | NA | TGTACCAGCAGCGTAGCGGGAGGGTGGGCAGATACGCAGTATTTT | CTSSVAGGWADTQYF
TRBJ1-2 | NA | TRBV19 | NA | TGTGCCAGTACCTCAGGGACCGGCTACACCTTC | CASTSGTGYTF
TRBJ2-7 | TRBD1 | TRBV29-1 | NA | TGCAGCGTCGAGAACCGGGACAGAGCCTACGAGCAGTACTTC | CSVENRDRAYEQYF
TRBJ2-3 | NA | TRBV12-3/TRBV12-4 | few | TGTGCCAGCAGTCACACCCGCGGAGATACGCAGTATTTT | CASSHTRGDTQYF
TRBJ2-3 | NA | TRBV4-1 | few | TGCGCCAGCAGCGCCGTGGTCGGGGACACAGATACGCAGTATTTT | CASSAVVGDTDTQYF
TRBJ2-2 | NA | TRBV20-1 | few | TGCAGTGCGGTGGGTCCCACCGGGGAGCTGTTTTTT | CSAVGPTGELFF
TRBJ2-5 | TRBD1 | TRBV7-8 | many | TGTGCCAGCAGCCCATGGGACAGGGCTTACCAAGAGACCCAGTACTTC | CASSPWDRAYQETQYF
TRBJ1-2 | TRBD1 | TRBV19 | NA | TGTGCCAGTAGTATCCTCCGGGACAGGGCGTTCGGCTACACCTTC | CASSILRDRAFGYTF
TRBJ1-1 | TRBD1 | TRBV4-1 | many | TGCGCCAGCAGCCAGGGACAGCTTGAAGCTTTCTTT | CASSQGQLEAFF
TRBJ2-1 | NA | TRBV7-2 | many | TGTGCCAGCAGCCCTAGATTGGATGAGCAGTTCTTC | CASSPRLDEQFF
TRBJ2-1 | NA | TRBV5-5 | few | TGTGCCAGCAGCTTGAGGGACGGATTTAATGAGCAGTTCTTC | CASSLRDGFNEQFF
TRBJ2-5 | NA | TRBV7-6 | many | TGTGCCAGCAGCTTAGGCCCGGGTCTGGAGACCCAGTACTTC | CASSLGPGLETQYF
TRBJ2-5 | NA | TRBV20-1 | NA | TGCAGTGCTAGAGATTTGCACACATCCTATTTGGAGACCCAGTACTTC | CSARDLHTSYLETQYF
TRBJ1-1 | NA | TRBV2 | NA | TGTGCCAGCGAACCAGGGACTACCACTGAAGCTTTCTTT | CASEPGTTTEAFF
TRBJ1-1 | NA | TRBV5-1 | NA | TGCGCCAGCAGCACGAGGACAGCGAACACTGAAGCTTTCTTT | CASSTRTANTEAFF
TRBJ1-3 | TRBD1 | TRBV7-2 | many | TGTGCCAGCAGTCAGGAGGGGGCGGGAAACACCATATATTTT | CASSQEGAGNTIYF
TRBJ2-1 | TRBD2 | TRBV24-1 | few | TGTGCCACCAGTGATCCTAGCGGGGGGGCGGTATTAAATGAGCAGTTCTTC | CATSDPSGGAVLNEQFF
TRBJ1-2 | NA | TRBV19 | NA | TGTGCCAGTAGTATAGTTGGCCCCCTCCGAGGCTACACCTTC | CASSIVGPLRGYTF
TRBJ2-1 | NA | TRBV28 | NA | TGTGCCAGCAGTAGGAGGGGACTCTACAATGAGCAGTTCTTC | CASSRRGLYNEQFF
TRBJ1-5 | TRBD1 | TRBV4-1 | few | TGCGCCAGCAGCCGCGGGACAGGGGATCAGCCCCAGCATTTT | CASSRGTGDQPQHF
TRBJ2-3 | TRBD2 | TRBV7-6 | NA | TGTGCCAGCAGCCTCGAGGTGGCAGGATTTAGCGGGAGTTCCACAGATACGCAGTATTTT | CASSLEVAGFSGSSTDTQYF
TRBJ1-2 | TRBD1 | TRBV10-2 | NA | TGCGCCAGCAGTGAGCCCAGACAGGGAGCTAACTATGGCTACACCTTC | CASSEPRQGANYGYTF
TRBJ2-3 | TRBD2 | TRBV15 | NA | TGTGCCACCAGCCCCGGGACTAGCGTATATACGCAGTATTTT | CATSPGTSVYTQYF
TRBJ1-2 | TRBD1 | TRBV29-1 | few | TGCAGCGTCCCGGACAGGGGCCAGGGCTACACCTTC | CSVPDRGQGYTF
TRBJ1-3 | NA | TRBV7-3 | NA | TGTGCCAGCAGCTCCCTCCGGGACCATACTGGAAACACCATATATTTT | CASSSLRDHTGNTIYF
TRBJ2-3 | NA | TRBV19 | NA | TGTGCCAGTCTTTCCTTTTCCGGGGAAGCAGATACGCAGTATTTT | CASLSFSGEADTQYF
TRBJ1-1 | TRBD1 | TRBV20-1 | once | TGCAGTGCTAGACCGGACAGGTCGGGGCTGGAAGCTTTCTTT | CSARPDRSGLEAFF
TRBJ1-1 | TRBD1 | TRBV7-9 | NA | TGTGCCAGCAGCGACTCGGGACAGGCGAACACTGAAGCTTTCTTT | CASSDSGQANTEAFF
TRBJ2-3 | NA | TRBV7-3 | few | TGTGCCAGCAGCTTAGGTAATAGGGGCCAGACAGATACGCAGTATTTT | CASSLGNRGQTDTQYF
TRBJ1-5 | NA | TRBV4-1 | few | TGCGCCAGCAGCCAAGATGGCAATAGCAATCAGCCCCAGCATTTT | CASSQDGNSNQPQHF
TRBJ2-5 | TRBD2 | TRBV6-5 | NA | TGTGCCAGCTCTAGCGGGGGGTACGAGACCCAGTACTTC | CASSSGGYETQYF
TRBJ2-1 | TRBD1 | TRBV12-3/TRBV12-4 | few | TGTGCCAGCAGGGGTCCCGGGACAGGGGCCTACAATGAGCAGTTCTTC | CASRGPGTGAYNEQFF
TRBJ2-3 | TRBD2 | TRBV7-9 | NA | TGTGCCAGCAGCGGGACTAGCGGGGGGGCCTGGGTCCTTCGGGATACGCAGTATTTT | CASSGTSGGAWVLRDTQYF
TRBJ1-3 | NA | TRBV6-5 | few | TGTGCCAGCAGTTACTCGAGTAAGGGAAACACCATATATTTT | CASSYSSKGNTIYF
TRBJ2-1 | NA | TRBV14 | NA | TGTGCCAGCAGCCAACCCGGGTGGGGGTCCTACAATGAGCAGTTCTTC | CASSQPGWGSYNEQFF
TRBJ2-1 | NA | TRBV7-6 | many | TGTGCCAGCAGCGGAGTGAGGGGCGATGAGCAGTTCTTC | CASSGVRGDEQFF
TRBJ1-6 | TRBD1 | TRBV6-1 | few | TGTGCCAGCAGTGAACTCCGACAGGGCGGGGATTCACCCCTCCACTTT | CASSELRQGGDSPLHF
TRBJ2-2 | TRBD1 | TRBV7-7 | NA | TGTGCTAGCAGCTTCCGACAGGGGAACACCGGGGAGCTGTTTTTT | CASSFRQGNTGELFF
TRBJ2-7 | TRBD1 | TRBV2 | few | TGTGCCAGCAGTGAAGCAAACGACAGGGTCTACGAGCAGTACTTC | CASSEANDRVYEQYF
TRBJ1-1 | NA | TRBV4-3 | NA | TGCGCCAGCAGCCAAGTTCGGCCCCCATCTTTCACTACGAACACTGAAGCTTTCTTT | CASSQVRPPSFTTNTEAFF
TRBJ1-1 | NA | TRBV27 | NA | TGTGCCAGCAGTTTGGGGGGATCCATATTTGAAGCTTTCTTT | CASSLGGSIFEAFF
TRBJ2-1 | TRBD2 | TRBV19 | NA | TGTGCCAGTAGTATCTCTAGCGGGGGATACAATGAGCAGTTCTTC | CASSISSGGYNEQFF
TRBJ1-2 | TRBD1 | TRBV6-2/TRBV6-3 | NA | TGTGCCAGCAGTAATCTGACAGGGGCGTACTATGGCTACACCTTC | CASSNLTGAYYGYTF
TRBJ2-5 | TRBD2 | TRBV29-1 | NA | TGCAGCGATAACACGGGAGGGACCCAGTACTTC | CSDNTGGTQYF
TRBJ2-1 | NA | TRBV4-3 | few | TGCGCCAGCAGCCAAGCTGGGGGGGCCCCCTACAATGAGCAGTTCTTC | CASSQAGGAPYNEQFF
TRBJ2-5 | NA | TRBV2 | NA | TGTGCCAGCAGTGACAGAAACAGCCAAGAGACCCAGTACTTC | CASSDRNSQETQYF
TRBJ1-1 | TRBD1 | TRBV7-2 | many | TGTGCCAGCAGCCCCAGGGGGACTGTGAACACTGAAGCTTTCTTT | CASSPRGTVNTEAFF
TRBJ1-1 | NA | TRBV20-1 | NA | TGCAGTGCTAGAGATCTGGAAGGGGGGAACACTGAAGCTTTCTTT | CSARDLEGGNTEAFF
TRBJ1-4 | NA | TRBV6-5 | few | TGTGCCAGCAGTGACGTCGACAGGGAAAAACTGTTTTTT | CASSDVDREKLFF
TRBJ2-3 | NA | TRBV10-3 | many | TGTGCCATCAGCTTAGAGACAGATACGCAGTATTTT | CAISLETDTQYF
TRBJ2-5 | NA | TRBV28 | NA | TGTGCCAGCAGTTTACCCCCACTAGCAAGGGGGGAAGAGACCCAGTACTTC | CASSLPPLARGEETQYF
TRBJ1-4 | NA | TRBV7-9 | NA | TGTGCCAGCAGCGAAACCCCGGGGGAAAAACTGTTTTTT | CASSETPGEKLFF
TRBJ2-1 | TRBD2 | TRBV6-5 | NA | TGTGCCAGCAGTTACTCGCCGGCTAGCGGGCTCTACAATGAGCAGTTCTTC | CASSYSPASGLYNEQFF